Detailed here is one T cell receptor beta chain. CDR1 and CDR2 from the germline V gene are MNHNS and SASEGT. Trimming cost V 6 bases and J 3 bases; bases outside gene matches: 3. The CDR3 is 13 residues long. This sample was taken from a study of T cells in narcolepsy. The data were produced by immunoSEQ multiplex PCR, yet TCRdb's version contains in-frame clones alone and is incomplete. In the table there are 25,000 to 35,000 clones, more than 70% of which are singletons. This rearrangement joins TRBV6-1 to TRBJ2-3; 7 nucleotides match TRBD1. The specimen sequenced was CD45RA- memory CD4+ T cells from PBMCs. The TCR was taken from a human donor with narcolepsy. In DNA, the CDR3 is TGTGCCAGCAGGACAGGGTCGACAGATACGCAGTATTTT. Translating gives CASRTGSTDTQYF.